This T cell receptor (beta chain) was documented in a study of blood T cells in healthy people across ages (dated by TCRdb to between 2015 and 2016). For context, the study as a whole: In model experiments, template switching captured about one uniquely barcoded TCR beta cDNA molecule for every two T cells. Age-related changes in TCR beta repertoire diversity were measured in the study by deep sequencing normalized with unique cDNA molecular identifiers. Donors were grouped into four age groups: young (average 16 years), middle-aged (about 40), aged (around 56) and long-lived (around 80). Using the same blood draw, the study looked at two additional independent replicas of 1 million unique cDNA reads for two donors, one aged 18 to 30 and the other aged 80 or older.

Worth noting for this clonotype: No antigen is known for it. The sample holds no much larger clone one base away, and base qualities are not on file.

The library was produced with 5' RACE. This sample was sequenced with an Illumina HiSeq 2500. A second roughly 6 to 11 cycle PCR used a sample-barcoded 5' primer and a J-beta primer mix. A template-switch 5' adaptor carrying 12 random nucleotides introduced a unique molecular identifier onto each TCR beta cDNA molecule. At least 2.5 million CDR3-containing paired-end reads were obtained from each sample. First-strand cDNA synthesis was performed from all RNA using the Mint cDNA synthesis kit, with priming by a TRBC-specific oligonucleotide. All cDNA was treated with uracil-DNA glycosylase and then went through a first 18-cycle PCR with the universal primers M1SS and BC2_uni_R. In the source study's methods: For normalization, 1 million high-quality reads, each with a distinct molecular identifier, were randomly selected from each sample. Instead of being binned into consensus sequences, reads with shared molecular identifiers were discarded. CDR3 identification, clonotype clustering and error correction used MiTCR with a Q25 quality threshold and the strictest error-elimination algorithm. A nonparametric unseen species model with Euler transformation was used to estimate lower-bound total TCR beta diversity. TCRdb handled the public reads itself, with Q25 trimming in fastp and clone calling in MiXCR, and kept productive beta chains. Each record represents a unique CDR3 protein, reported with the most common genes and DNA among its rows. The V and J calls reflect TCRdb's pipeline rather than the authors' work. The sample table lists more than 900,000 distinct CDR3 sequences, almost 25% of them with a count of one. In total, the top ten clones hold around 0.75% of the sample.

Broader findings and caveats from the paper: Conclusive comparison of naive and antigen-experienced compartments was prevented by the profiling of bulk unsorted PBMCs. As age increased, observed TCR beta diversity per million T cells dropped in a roughly linear way, and a significant reduction was already evident by age about 40. Because the CMV infection status of the donors was unknown, age-related changes in expanded clonotypes may potentially have been confounded. Compared with the aged group, more naive CD4+ T cells, fewer expanded clones and increased TCR diversity were shown by the long-lived group, suggesting age selection. A strong correlation was found between observed TCR beta diversity and the percentage of naive T cells measured by flow cytometry. Estimates of total diversity based on one million sequenced T cells were considered lower bounds and underestimates.

Germline trimming amounts to 6 bases on V and 5 bases on J, with 6 as the count of junction bases outside the gene matches. There are 15 amino acids in the CDR3, from cysteine to phenylalanine inclusive. The only DNA kept is the CDR3, 45 bases in frame from the first base. The 39 donors, aged roughly 6 to 95 years, were systemically healthy Caucasian individuals from Russia. Approximately 9.7 milliliters of peripheral blood were drawn from each donor into EDTA-treated Vacutainer tubes. Ficoll-Paque density-gradient centrifugation was used to isolate PBMCs, with at least 7 million per sample. Total RNA, at least 6 micrograms per sample, was extracted from PBMCs with Trizol reagent. The percentages of naive CD45RAhigh/CD27high T cells were determined by flow cytometry on a PBMC aliquot from every donor. This sample was shared with a second study, whose subject was T cells of mothers and their children. Per that second paper: The donors were nine systemically healthy Caucasian individuals, made up of three mothers and their six children. cDNA synthesis used all of the extracted RNA, with approximately 1.6 ug of RNA in each 15 ul reaction. In the second PCR, the M1S primer introduced both the sample barcodes and 2-4 random nucleotides. Over 8.5 million TCR beta CDR3 reads were obtained for each mother, and some 3 million reads were obtained for each child. In both related and unrelated pairs, thymic selection shapes the output of TCR recombination in a similar way, with inherited differences having only a minor effect. Normalized repertoire overlap in related mother-child pairs was always slightly higher than in unrelated mother-child pairs, but the difference was never significant. With a sensitivity of about 100 clones per million clonotypes, no persistent microchimeric T cell clones were detected. The study used deep NGS to compare TCR beta repertoires of mothers and children, seeking features distinguishing related mother-child pairs from unrelated individuals. Mothers averaged approximately 40 +/- 4 years of age and children averaged around 11 +/- 4 years. After adapters were ligated using NEBNext reagents, the libraries underwent 100+100 nt paired-end sequencing on an Illumina HiSeq 2000. To avoid cross-contamination, the mother libraries and the child libraries were prepared a month apart and sequenced in separate runs. Between roughly 500,000 and 2,300,000 distinct TCR beta clonotypes were identified per donor. Naive TCR beta clonotypes were estimated from low-frequency clonotypes matched to each donor's FACS-determined naive share, without sorting.

The sequence was obtained from a girl aged 2-9 years in good health. Input material: blood. The chain is made from TRBV12-3 or TRBV12-4 and TRBJ2-5; 13 central nucleotides agree with TRBD2. This receptor has the CDR3 CASRPGTSGAETQYF. The nucleotides read TGTGCCAGCAGGCCCGGGACTAGCGGGGCGGAGACCCAGTACTTC.